The entry below describes one T cell receptor beta chain. The data originate from a study of blood T cell repertoires in COVID-19. Original methodology: Using reference gene primer amplification, nucleated cell counts were estimated. Repertoires were generated with immunoSEQ multiplex PCR, while TCRdb's copy carries only in-frame clones and drops some. V, J and clone size reflect that table, while D and trimming were determined from the DNA. The sample holds about 240,000 clones, around 89% seen once. V was shortened by 0 bases and J by 7 bases, with 13 bases between the two germline ends. Germline lookup yields CDR1 SNHLY and CDR2 FYNNEI. The CDR3 runs to 15 residues.

Source material: PBMCs or T cells enriched from blood (not recorded which). The receptor's source is a man aged 35-49 years who had recovered from COVID-19. The V gene is TRBV2, the J gene TRBJ2-1; D possibly corresponds to TRBD2 (6 bases). CDR3 amino acids: CASSEAQTRGNEQFF. The DNA for the CDR3 is TGTGCCAGCAGTGAAGCACAGACGCGGGGAAATGAGCAGTTCTTC. The full variable domain, completed using reference TRBV2 and TRBJ2-1, is EPEVTQTPSHQVTQMGQEVILRCVPISNHLYFYWYRQILGQKVEFLVSFYNNEISEKSEIFDDQFSVERPDGSNFTLKIRSTKLEDSAMYFCASSEAQTRGNEQFFGPGTRLTVL.